The subject of this entry is one T cell receptor (beta chain). The table lists this clone with a count of one. Its antigen target is currently unknown. One junction end disagrees with the germline gene, perhaps due to a read error. The donors were healthy, HIV-negative adults with no recently reported acute infections or vaccinations. Only Caucasian adults living in Nashville, Tennessee, USA were represented among the donors. CD4+ T cells were enriched by magnetic negative selection, after which naive cells were positively selected on CD45RA and the negative fraction was taken as the memory subset. Blood was collected by leukapheresis, and PBMCs were isolated by Ficoll-Histopaque density gradient centrifugation and then cryopreserved in liquid nitrogen vapor phase. Analytical flow cytometry was used to check the purity and quantity of every magnetically sorted T cell population. Genomic DNA was isolated from each sorted fraction and quantified by UV absorbance on a Nanodrop 2000c.

These data belong to a study of shared clonotypes between healthy human individuals (dated by TCRdb to the early 2020s). Looking at the study overall: Two women and a few men aged 18 to 49 years were included in the cohort. For each donor, CD4 naive and CD4 memory were each run on three plates, CD8 naive on two plates, and CD8 memory on one plate. To estimate repertoire size and how much clonotypes are shared between individuals, the study performed deep sequencing of blood TCR repertoires from about 5 healthy adults. Different laboratories and diverse techniques were used to prepare libraries and sequence TCR repertoires, to increase sequencing depth and limit assay-specific biases. Leukapheresis yielded between about 0.85 and 10 billion PBMCs per donor. Summary of the overall study and its limitations: Rarefaction of sorted-subset datasets indicated incomplete sequencing despite the large sequencing depth. Based on pairwise subsampling, the degree of clonotype sharing among donors was expected to be affected by sequencing depth. Only blood was sampled, and tissue TCR repertoires likely differ from those in blood. Across a few donors, approximately 4.6% of naive CD4, roughly 3.4% of naive CD8, about 2.3% of memory CD4, and approximately 0.4% of memory CD8 clonotypes were shared. Estimated clonotype richness was generally larger for naive than for memory subsets. Because the study included a small number of donors, the genetic and exposure-history diversity represented was limited. Compared with non-shared clonotypes, the clonotypes found in all four sorted-subset donors had higher generation probabilities.

TCR CDR3 regions were amplified from genomic DNA by multiplex PCR using the deep immunoSEQ assay. Extracted genomic DNA from each cell subset was distributed evenly across all wells of several immunoSEQ 96-well plates, and each plate was treated as a replicate. For sorted subsets, about 200 ng genomic DNA, equal to tens of thousands of T cell genomes, was loaded into each replicate PCR. The purified libraries were quantified using a Qubit 3.0 fluorometer, sized with a Bioanalyzer 2100, and then quantified again using the KAPA Library Quantification kit. A separate single-read 150-cycle Illumina NextSeq 550 flow cell was used to sequence each immunoSEQ 96-well plate. As for the authors' bioinformatics: Because the immunoSEQ output held only junctional sequences and lacked quality scores, the filtering could not match the filtering applied to full-length reads. To assign V/J genes and CDR3, sequences were annotated against IMGT germline references using PyIR, a Python wrapper for IgBLAST v1.9. Any read was removed if the V/J assignment was weak (E-value above 1e-6), the CDR3 was missing, or the read contained stop codons, out-of-frame junctions, or ambiguous translated residues. V3J clonotypes were defined as sequences sharing an identical inferred V gene, J gene, and CDR3 amino acid sequence. To compute the percentage overlap between repertoires, the number of shared unique clonotypes was divided by the size of the smaller repertoire. RTK rarefaction, the Chao1 estimator, and Recon v2.1 estimates of unobserved clonotypes were used to assess repertoire richness. For all TCRbeta clonotypes obtained by the gDNA method from a few donors, generation probabilities were computed with OLGA. Sourced from immuneACCESS, this table was stored by TCRdb with only in-frame sequences that have V and J called. A share of the clones is absent; for the studies checked, an unresolved V gene accounts for under half, and the remainder has no known explanation. That table is the source of V, J and clone size, and D and trimming were worked out from the DNA. Counted in this sample were roughly 2.2 million clones; around 92% of them appeared once. More than 0.35% of the sample lies in the top ten.

The CDR3 measures 10 amino acids from cysteine to phenylalanine. Solely the CDR3 DNA is kept, with 30 bases framed from the first base. CDR1 and CDR2 are read off the germline V gene as MNHNS and SASEGT. Sequencing used naive CD4+ T cells from PBMCs. The cell subset or site label corresponds to: CD45RA+ positively selected. Here the chain combines TRBV6-1 and TRBJ2-7; confidence is insufficient to name the D gene. This TCR came from a young man in good health. Some clones in this sample may be carry-over from other donors' samples. The DNA sequence reads TGTGCCAGCAGTGGGTCTAAGGGCACTTTC. It codes for CASSGSKGTF.